The clone carrying this T cell receptor (beta chain) was observed at least ten times. What it binds is unknown. Each CDR3 protein gets one entry after TCRdb re-called the 5' RACE reads with MiXCR. The table includes 170,000 or so distinct CDR3 sequences, 5.5% to 7.5% detected once. This record comes from a study of T cells after yellow fever vaccination. Study-wide results and caveats: A weaker but faster secondary response was observed, peaking on day 5 versus 15. Reappearance after the booster was observed for most primary-vaccination clones (96% CD4, about 91% CD8). Contamination of FACS-sorted repertoires by abundant clonotypes from the bulk population could occur.

The V and J ends lost 3 bases and 2 bases respectively, with 20 bases between them. The CDR3 runs to 17 residues. Germline assignment: CDR1 SGDLS and CDR2 YYNGEE. The input for sequencing was CD4+ T cells sorted from PBMCs, taken on the day of the first yellow fever vaccination. This receptor was taken from a man in his late teens or twenties who received the YFV17D yellow fever vaccine. The genes are TRBV9 and TRBJ1-2; the D gene is possibly TRBD1 (5 bases). The CDR3 loop is CASSASMIGAGNYGYTF. The CDR3 DNA reads TGTGCCAGCAGCGCCTCGATGATTGGGGCAGGGAACTATGGCTACACCTTC.